One sample yielded the 23 T cell receptor beta chains listed below, sequenced in a study of early T cells in non-severe SARS-CoV-2 infection. TCRdb passed the 5' RACE reads through MiXCR, listing each CDR3 protein once. The data contain 20,000 to 30,000 distinct CDR3 sequences, roughly 4% of them singletons. The specimen was whole blood. These receptors all stem from an adult who was a healthcare worker with PCR-confirmed SARS-CoV-2 infection or an uninfected control (not recorded which).

This clonotype came up many times. The rearrangement uses TRBV19 and TRBJ2-7; perhaps TRBD1 as D (7 bases). Trimming pared 3 bases from V and 2 bases from J, leaving 17 bases between. Per the germline V gene, CDR1 is LNHDA and CDR2 is SQIVND (reference sequence). CDR3 length: 16 residues. The CDR3 DNA follows: TGTGCCAGTAGTATCCAGACAGGGACTCTTCCCTACGAGCAGTACTTC. Its protein is CASSIQTGTLPYEQYF.

In this sample, this clonotype turned up many times. The chain joins TRBV2 to TRBJ2-5, with 7 bases aligning to TRBD1. The CDR3 covers 14 residues. The germline V gene has CDR1 SNHLY and CDR2 FYNNEI. The trim removed 6 bases at V and 0 bases at J, leaving 4 bases unmatched. CDR3 bases: TGTGCCAGCAGGCCTGACAGGGACCAAGAGACCCAGTACTTC. Protein: CASRPDRDQETQYF.

This clonotype was recorded a few times. The V call is TRBV5-1, the J call TRBJ2-7; D not certain. Germline V CDR1 and CDR2: SGHRS, YFSETQ. The ends were cut back, 2 bases at V and 0 bases at J, with 12 bases in the middle. The CDR3 spans 15 residues. CDR3 bases: TGCGCCAGCAGCTTAGGCAGCGCGAGCTCCTACGAGCAGTACTTC. Encoded protein: CASSLGSASSYEQYF.

The sample holds many counts of this clonotype. The chain carries TRBV6-1 and TRBJ2-5, with D unresolved. V lost 4 bases and J 5 bases, leaving 5 bases between the germline ends. Germline V gene data show CDR1 as MNHNS and CDR2 as SASEGT. This CDR3 comprises 11 residues. The CDR3, as DNA: TGTGCCAGCAGTGTCGGGGAGACCCAGTACTTC. Protein: CASSVGETQYF.

This clonotype showed up many times. The V call is TRBV7-2, the J call TRBJ2-1, with 9 bases that match TRBD2. Trimming at V came to 1 base and at J to 8 bases, leaving 6 bases not matched to a gene. Germline-derived CDR1 and CDR2 are SGHTA and FQGNSA. This CDR3 spans 15 amino acids. This chain's CDR3 is CASSLVGGRGHEQFF. Here the CDR3 DNA reads TGTGCCAGCAGCTTAGTCGGCGGGAGGGGTCATGAGCAGTTCTTC.

This clonotype was counted ten times or more. The V gene is TRBV7-6, the J gene TRBJ1-3; D gene uncertain. CDR1 is SGHVS and CDR2 is FNYEAQ in the germline V gene. CDR3 length: 14 amino acids. V was cut by 2 bases and J by 0 bases, with 5 bases left in between. CDR3 sequence: CASSLSLSGNTIYF. The CDR3 DNA follows: TGTGCCAGCAGCTTAAGCCTCTCTGGAAACACCATATATTTT. The whole variable domain, filled in from reference TRBV7-6 and TRBJ1-3, reads GAGVSQSPRYKVTKRGQDVALRCDPISGHVSLYWYRQALGQGPEFLTYFNYEAQQDKSGLPNDRFSAERPEGSISTLTIQRTEQRDSAMYRCASSLSLSGNTIYFGEGSWLTVV.

The chain has TRBV29-1 and TRBJ2-3, with TRBD2 as a possible D gene (6 bases). The CDR3 is 14 amino acids. Germline CDR1 is SQVTM and CDR2 is ANQGSEA. Trimming removed 7 bases from V and 1 base from J, with 15 bases in between. CDR3 region: CSAGESGRTDTQYF. DNA of the CDR3: TGCAGCGCGGGGGAGTCCGGCCGCACAGATACGCAGTATTTT.

This clonotype was recorded at least ten times. The gene calls are TRBV5-6 and TRBJ2-7; 10 nucleotides line up with TRBD1. The germline CDR1 and CDR2 sequences are SGHDT and YYEEEE. V dropped 4 bases and J dropped 7; count of bases not matched to a gene: 8. This CDR3 contains 14 residues. DNA for the CDR3: TGTGCCAGCAGCCACTGGGGGACAGGGGAAGAGCAGTACTTC. Its translation: CASSHWGTGEEQYF.

This clonotype was detected ten times or more. The chain has TRBV7-6 and TRBJ2-2; TRBD2 matches at 11 bases. Losses at the gene ends were 1 base for V and 6 bases for J; bases not matched to a gene: 1. Germline values: CDR1 SGHVS, CDR2 FNYEAQ. This CDR3 is built from 15 residues. CDR3 DNA: TGTGCCAGCAGCTTAGGACTAGCGGGACCCGGGGAGCTGTTTTTT. This translates into CASSLGLAGPGELFF.

This clonotype was detected ten times or more. V and J are TRBV5-6 and TRBJ2-7, with 11 bases identical to TRBD1. Germline values: CDR1 SGHDT, CDR2 YYEEEE. The CDR3 consists of 15 residues. Losses at the gene ends were 0 bases for V and 6 bases for J; bases not matched to a gene: 5. The CDR3 DNA is TGTGCCAGCAGCTTGGTGGACAGGGGGCAAGGCGAGCAGTACTTC. This translates into CASSLVDRGQGEQYF.

At least ten counts were recorded for this clonotype. The genes are TRBV7-9 and TRBJ2-1, with 10 positions matching TRBD2. The ends lost 4 bases at V and 9 bases at J; junction bases unmatched: 3. Germline-derived CDR1 and CDR2 are SEHNR and FQNEAQ (reference sequence). CDR3 size: 13 residues. CDR3 sequence: CASSSSGRPEQFF. CDR3 DNA: TGTGCCAGCAGCTCTAGCGGGAGACCTGAGCAGTTCTTC.

This clonotype appeared many times. This chain uses TRBV5-8 with TRBJ1-3; possible D gene TRBD1, 5 bases. This CDR3 contains 16 residues. The V gene lost 5 bases and the J gene lost 0 bases, with 15 bases spanning the gap. CDR1 is SGHTS and CDR2 is YDEGEE in the germline V gene. CDR3 region: CASRFPQGLSGNTIYF. In DNA form, the CDR3 reads TGTGCCAGCAGATTTCCCCAGGGTCTCTCTGGAAACACCATATATTTT.

This clonotype was seen many times. The gene calls are TRBV24-1 and TRBJ2-6; TRBD1 agrees at 7 bases. Per germline, CDR1 KGHDR and CDR2 SFDVKD. V gave up 4 bases and J gave up 0 bases; unmatched junction bases: 8. The CDR3 is 18 amino acids. The CDR3 bases are TGTGCCACCAGTGACCGGGACAGCCCCATCTCTGGGGCCAACGTCCTGACTTTC. Translating gives CATSDRDSPISGANVLTF.

This clonotype was counted at least ten times. This chain links TRBV4-3 with TRBJ1-2; maybe TRBD1 (5 bases). V was pared by 2 bases and J by 3 bases, with 10 bases between. Germline lookup yields CDR1 LGHNA and CDR2 YSLEER. The length of the CDR3 is 14 residues. The CDR3 is CASSQPGTYYGYTF. In DNA, the CDR3 is TGCGCCAGCAGCCAACCCGGGACGTACTATGGCTACACCTTC.

This clonotype was detected ten times or more. This sequence joins TRBV28 and TRBJ1-6; D is unresolved. The CDR3 totals 15 residues. The germline V gene has CDR1 MDHEN and CDR2 SYDVKM. Trimming removed 3 bases at V and 6 bases at J, with 12 bases between. The CDR3 here is CASSFRSASNSPLHF. CDR3 nucleotides: TGTGCCAGCAGTTTTCGGTCAGCCTCTAATTCACCCCTCCACTTT.

This clonotype was recorded at least ten times. V is TRBV20-1 and J is TRBJ2-1, with D perhaps TRBD2 (5 bases). The CDR3 has 14 residues. Trimming pared 1 base from V and 4 bases from J, leaving 11 bases between. Germline V gene lookup returns CDR1 DFQATT and CDR2 SNEGSKA (reference sequence). CDR3 sequence: CSARGPTSYNEQFF. The CDR3 DNA reads TGCAGTGCTAGAGGGCCCACTAGTTACAATGAGCAGTTCTTC.

This clonotype was detected many times. This chain connects TRBV5-1 to TRBJ2-5, with 7 bases identical to TRBD1. Germline V gene lookup returns CDR1 SGHRS and CDR2 YFSETQ. Unmatched junction bases numbered 13, after V lost 3 bases and J lost 5 bases. This CDR3 comprises 16 residues. This chain's CDR3 is CASSSTVTTGRETQYF. The CDR3 nucleotides are TGCGCCAGCAGCTCCACCGTTACGACAGGGCGGGAGACCCAGTACTTC. Filled out from reference TRBV5-1 and TRBJ2-5, the complete variable domain reads KAGVTQTPRYLIKTRGQQVTLSCSPISGHRSVSWYQQTPGQGLQFLFEYFSETQRNKGNFPGRFSGRQFSNSRSEMNVSTLELGDSALYLCASSSTVTTGRETQYFGPGTRLLVL.

The chain uses TRBV15 and TRBJ2-2; a possible D gene is TRBD1 (5 bases). The length of the CDR3 is 16 residues. The V gene's germline CDR1 is LNHNV and CDR2 YYDKDF (reference sequence). The V end lost 0 bases, the J end lost 8 bases, and 16 bases lay between the germline ends. CDR3 nucleotide sequence: TGTGCCACCAGCAGAGAAATGATGGCCCAGGGAGGGGAGCTGTTTTTT. This translates into CATSREMMAQGGELFF. Complete variable domain (other parts from reference TRBV15 and TRBJ2-2): DAMVIQNPRYQVTQFGKPVTLSCSQTLNHNVMYWYQQKSSQAPKLLFHYYDKDFNNEADTPDNFQSRRPNTSFCFLDIRSPGLGDTAMYLCATSREMMAQGGELFFGEGSRLTVL.

This clonotype occurred a few times. The rearrangement links TRBV12-3 or TRBV12-4 to TRBJ2-2; D not resolved. The CDR3 loop spans 14 amino acids. The ends were cut back, 6 bases at V and 4 bases at J, with 12 bases in the middle. CDR3 region: CASRKSPGTGELFF. The CDR3 region has the DNA TGTGCCAGCAGGAAATCGCCGGGCACCGGGGAGCTGTTTTTT.

The genes are TRBV28 and TRBJ2-7; either TRBD1 or TRBD2 may supply D (5 bases each). The ends were cut back, 3 bases at V and 0 bases at J, with 12 bases in the middle. Germline CDR1 MDHEN, CDR2 SYDVKM. The CDR3 covers 15 residues. The CDR3 sequence is CASSFEGKSSYEQYF. CDR3 nucleotides: TGTGCCAGCAGTTTCGAGGGGAAGAGCTCCTACGAGCAGTACTTC.

Sample share makes this clonotype medium-sized. For the CDR3, the DNA is TGTGCCACCAGCGGAAGATGGGGCTACACCTTC. Translating it yields CATSGRWGYTF. The chain employs TRBV15 and TRBJ1-2; no reliable D call. CDR1 is LNHNV and CDR2 is YYDKDF in the germline V gene (reference sequence). Trimming pared 5 bases from V and 8 bases from J, leaving 9 bases between. The length of the CDR3 is 11 residues.

This clonotype appeared many times. V and J are TRBV27 and TRBJ2-1, with 8 nucleotides matching TRBD2. The ends lost 5 bases at V and 9 bases at J; junction bases unmatched: 6. The CDR3 covers 13 residues. The germline V gene has CDR1 MNHEY and CDR2 SMNVEV (reference sequence). CDR3 in amino acids: CASSDGTRGEQFF. The CDR3 nucleotides are TGTGCCAGCAGTGATGGGACTAGGGGTGAGCAGTTCTTC.

This chain connects TRBV20-1 to TRBJ2-2; 7 bases are a match to TRBD1. Losses at the gene ends were 1 base for V and 7 bases for J; bases not matched to a gene: 9. The CDR3 sequence is 15 residues long. Germline CDR1 DFQATT, CDR2 SNEGSKA (reference sequence). Written as DNA, the CDR3 is TGCAGTGCTAGAGGAGACAGGGTTTCGGGCGGGGAGCTGTTTTTT. Its translation: CSARGDRVSGGELFF.